What follows are 16 T cell receptor beta chains derived from one specimen sequenced in a study of blood T cell repertoires in COVID-19. The assay was immunoSEQ multiplex PCR, and TCRdb's table has in-frame clones only and misses some. The data contain about 270,000 clones, around four fifths of them seen just once; the ten biggest clones take up around 3.9%. Sample: peripheral blood. Every receptor here comes from a woman aged 45-65 years with active or convalescent COVID-19.

This clone was seen once. CDR3 amino acids: CASSPKSGVAGTQYF. The CDR3 DNA follows: TGTGCCAGCTCACCTAAATCCGGGGTGGCGGGGACCCAGTACTTC. The rearrangement uses TRBV18 and TRBJ2-5; D may be TRBD2 (5 bases). Germline values: CDR1 KGHSH, CDR2 LQKENI. The CDR3 is 15 amino acids. Trimming removed 3 bases at V and 7 bases at J, with 18 bases between.

This chain joins TRBV19 and TRBJ2-2; tentative D call: TRBD1 (6 bases). Germline CDR1 reads LNHDA; CDR2 reads SQIVND (reference sequence). The CDR3 runs to 15 residues. V was clipped by 4 bases and J by 4 bases, with 13 bases between them. The CDR3 loop is CASSTTGLVTGELFF. The CDR3 nucleotides are TGTGCCAGTAGTACTACAGGGTTGGTCACCGGGGAGCTGTTTTTT.

A note on this clone: Other DNA variants within this sample encode the same CDR3. The chain is built from TRBV30 and TRBJ2-7; 15 bases agree with TRBD2. Trimming took 0 bases from V and 2 from J; bases not matched to a gene: 8. This CDR3 has 18 residues. In germline, CDR1 is GTSNPN, CDR2 SVGIG (reference sequence). The CDR3 sequence is CAWSVRRRTSGRAYEQYF. Written as DNA, the CDR3 is TGTGCCTGGAGTGTACGGCGGCGGACTAGCGGGAGGGCCTACGAGCAGTACTTC. The variable domain in full, completed from reference TRBV30 and TRBJ2-7, reads SQTIHQWPATLVQPVGSPLSLECTVEGTSNPNLYWYRQAAGRGLQLLFYSVGIGQISSEVPQNLSASRPQDRQFILSSKKLLLSDSGFYLCAWSVRRRTSGRAYEQYFGPGTRLTVT.

V and J are TRBV30 and TRBJ2-7; possible D gene TRBD2, 6 bases. From germline, CDR1 is GTSNPN and CDR2 SVGIG (reference sequence). The CDR3 length is 13 residues. The V gene lost 4 bases and the J gene lost 7 bases, with 17 bases spanning the gap. CDR3 DNA sequence: TGTGCCTGGATAAGTTCGGGAGTGGGGGAGCAGTACTTC. The encoded protein is CAWISSGVGEQYF.

The rearrangement joins TRBV4-1 to TRBJ2-7; 16 bases align to TRBD2. CDR1 MGHRA and CDR2 YSYEKL come from the germline V gene. This CDR3 contains 19 residues. Trimming at V came to 0 bases and at J to 2 bases, leaving 7 bases not matched to a gene. This chain's CDR3 is CASSQDLSGTSGRAYEQYF. Here the CDR3 DNA reads TGCGCCAGCAGCCAAGATCTCTCCGGGACTAGCGGGAGGGCCTACGAGCAGTACTTC.

The chain combines TRBV19 with TRBJ2-7, with 7 bases lining up with TRBD2. Trimming removed 11 bases from V and 6 bases from J; junction bases left unmatched: 7. The germline V gene has CDR1 LNHDA and CDR2 SQIVND (reference sequence). CDR3 length: 11 residues. CDR3 DNA sequence: TGTGCCCCGTTGGGGGAGGGCGAGCAGTACTTC. It is translated as CAPLGEGEQYF.

This clone was detected ten times or more. The rearrangement joins TRBV28 to TRBJ2-2, with 13 bases that match TRBD2. V lost 10 bases, J lost 0 bases, and 8 bases stayed unmatched. Germline V gene lookup returns CDR1 MDHEN and CDR2 SYDVKM. The CDR3 is 17 residues long. The CDR3 DNA reads as TGTGCCACCATGGGACTAGCGGGAACGGCGAACACCGGGGAGCTGTTTTTT. Its protein is CATMGLAGTANTGELFF.

The chain recombines TRBV7-9 with TRBJ2-1; weak D call: TRBD2 (6 bases). V lost 1 base and J lost 8, with 18 bases in between. The CDR3 contains 16 residues. The germline gives CDR1 SEHNR, CDR2 FQNEAQ (reference sequence). The CDR3 DNA is TGTGCCAGCAGCTTAGTGAAGGGCGGGATGGGTGATGAGCAGTTCTTC. It yields the protein CASSLVKGGMGDEQFF.

This clone has just a few counts. The chain carries TRBV18 and TRBJ2-7; 9 positions match TRBD1. The V segment lost 3 bases and the J segment 2 bases; nucleotides outside the gene matches: 5. The CDR3 has 15 amino acids. The germline V gene has CDR1 KGHSH and CDR2 LQKENI. Here the CDR3 DNA reads TGTGCCAGCTCACCGGGACAGGGAGGTACCTACGAGCAGTACTTC. Its translation: CASSPGQGGTYEQYF.

This clone was seen just once. The chain is built from TRBV18 and TRBJ1-3, with D maybe TRBD1 (6 bases). Trimming pared 6 bases from V and 7 bases from J, leaving 13 bases between. In germline, CDR1 is KGHSH, CDR2 LQKENI. The CDR3 consists of 13 residues. The CDR3 bases are TGTGCCAGCTCCCAAGGGACAACCAACACCATATATTTT. Protein product: CASSQGTTNTIYF.

The chain carries TRBV6-5 and TRBJ1-2; 9 bases are a match to TRBD1. V trimming: 5 bases; J trimming: 6 bases; junction bases outside the gene matches: 4. Germline CDR1 reads MNHEY; CDR2 reads SVGAGI. This CDR3 is 13 amino acids long. CDR3 sequence reads: CASSLQGADGYTF. The CDR3, as DNA: TGTGCCAGCAGTCTACAGGGGGCGGATGGCTACACCTTC.

The chain carries TRBV29-1 and TRBJ1-2, with 7 bases lining up with TRBD1. This CDR3 has 14 amino acids. V was pared by 3 bases and J by 4 bases, with 8 bases of the junction left unmatched. The germline V gene encodes CDR1 SQVTM and CDR2 ANQGSEA. In DNA form, the CDR3 reads TGCAGCGTTGACGAGAACTCAGGGGGCTATGGCTACACCTTC. It codes for CSVDENSGGYGYTF.

J is TRBJ2-1 and V is TRBV28, with 10 bases aligning to TRBD2. This CDR3 is built from 16 residues. V lost 5 bases and J lost 0; bases outside the gene matches: 4. Germline loops: CDR1 MDHEN, CDR2 SYDVKM. This chain's CDR3 is CASSLSSGSSYNEQFF. CDR3 bases: TGTGCCAGCAGTCTATCTAGCGGGAGCTCCTACAATGAGCAGTTCTTC.

V and J are TRBV19 and TRBJ1-2; D might be TRBD1 (5 bases). V lost 3 bases, J lost 4 bases, and 15 bases lay in between. Germline V gene data show CDR1 as LNHDA and CDR2 as SQIVND (reference sequence). This CDR3 is built from 15 residues. The CDR3 here is CASSMFAQASYGYTF. CDR3 nucleotide sequence: TGTGCCAGTAGTATGTTTGCACAGGCCTCCTATGGCTACACCTTC.

The genes are TRBV18 and TRBJ1-2, with TRBD1 as a possible D gene (6 bases). This CDR3 spans 16 amino acids. Trimming removed 3 bases at V and 8 bases at J, with 22 bases between. Germline CDR1 and CDR2: KGHSH and LQKENI. CDR3 DNA sequence: TGTGCCAGCTCACCGTCACCGGGACATATAATGGAGGGCTACACCTTC. As protein: CASSPSPGHIMEGYTF.

The genes are TRBV6-6 and TRBJ2-2, with 12 nucleotides matching TRBD2. Losses at the gene ends were 5 bases for V and 3 bases for J; bases not matched to a gene: 4. The CDR3 spans 16 residues. Germline assignment: CDR1 MNHNY and CDR2 SVGAGI (reference sequence). The CDR3 DNA follows: TGTGCCAGCAGTACCAGACTAGCGGGAGACACCGGGGAGCTGTTTTTT. Translated: CASSTRLAGDTGELFF.